Shown below are 13 T cell receptor beta chains from a single sample sequenced in a study of blood T cell repertoires in COVID-19. Sequencing used immunoSEQ multiplex PCR; TCRdb keeps in-frame clones, though not all of them. Of about 320,000 clones listed, roughly nine tenths are singletons. The sequencing sample was made of PBMCs or T cells enriched from blood (not recorded which). These receptors all stem from a man between 60 and 75 years old who had recovered from COVID-19.

The CDR3 spells CASSRTGTAISGNTIYF. Written as DNA, the CDR3 is TGCGCCAGCAGCAGGACAGGGACCGCGATCTCTGGAAACACCATATATTTT. The J gene is TRBJ1-3, the V gene TRBV5-1; 8 bases match TRBD1. CDR1 and CDR2 from the germline V gene are SGHRS and YFSETQ. The CDR3 loop spans 17 amino acids. V lost 4 bases, J lost 0 bases, and 9 bases stayed unmatched.

The chain combines TRBV15 with TRBJ2-1; 9 bases map to TRBD1. With 2 bases clipped from V and 3 bases from J, the junction kept 2 bases outside the gene matches. CDR3 size: 15 residues. Germline values: CDR1 LNHNV, CDR2 YYDKDF (reference sequence). CDR3 sequence (DNA): TGTGCCACCAGCAGACCGGGACAGGGCTACAATGAGCAGTTCTTC. It specifies CATSRPGQGYNEQFF.

This chain uses TRBV7-9 with TRBJ2-2; D is unclear. V shed 5 bases and J shed 0 bases, with 10 bases lying between them. Germline lookup yields CDR1 SEHNR and CDR2 FQNEAQ (reference sequence). The CDR3 consists of 15 residues. This chain's CDR3 is CASSQWAANTGELFF. DNA of the CDR3: TGTGCCAGCAGCCAGTGGGCAGCGAACACCGGGGAGCTGTTTTTT.

V usage is TRBV7-9 and J usage is TRBJ1-1, with a weak D call TRBD1 (5 bases). The CDR3 is made up of 14 amino acids. With 5 bases removed from V and 7 bases from J, the gap between germline ends came to 17 bases. CDR1 is SEHNR and CDR2 is FQNEAQ in the germline V gene (reference sequence). CDR3 coding DNA: TGTGCCAGCAGCCACCCCGTTAGGGGAATTGAAGCTTTCTTT. Translating it yields CASSHPVRGIEAFF.

CDR3 region: CASSPLTVAANYGYTF. CDR3 nucleotides: TGTGCCAGCTCACCACTAACTGTAGCAGCTAACTATGGCTACACCTTC. The rearrangement links TRBV18 to TRBJ1-2; D unresolved. Trimming left V 1 base short and J 0 bases short, with 12 bases between. The germline gives CDR1 KGHSH, CDR2 LQKENI. This CDR3 region has 16 residues.

The CDR3 DNA reads as TGTGCCAGCAGCTTGGATCTGGGGCCTGAAGCTTTCTTT. As protein: CASSLDLGPEAFF. The genes are TRBV5-6 and TRBJ1-1; TRBD1 is a possible D gene (5 bases). Trimming stripped 0 bases from V and 6 bases from J, with 9 bases between. The germline V gene encodes CDR1 SGHDT and CDR2 YYEEEE. The CDR3 has 13 amino acids.

This clone was seen once. This chain connects TRBV15 to TRBJ2-3; the D is unclear. V was clipped by 1 base and J by 3 bases, with 2 bases between them. This CDR3 is 12 amino acids long. Germline lookup yields CDR1 LNHNV and CDR2 YYDKDF (reference sequence). CDR3 DNA sequence: TGTGCCACCAGCAGAGCAACAGATACGCAGTATTTT. It yields the protein CATSRATDTQYF.

This clone was detected once. This chain connects TRBV19 to TRBJ2-7; 9 nucleotides match TRBD1. Germline CDR1 LNHDA, CDR2 SQIVND (reference sequence). Trimming took 5 bases from V and 7 from J; bases not matched to a gene: 3. This CDR3 is 12 amino acids long. The CDR3 protein is CASSGQGSEQYF. The CDR3 nucleotides read TGTGCCAGTAGTGGACAGGGGAGTGAGCAGTACTTC.

The rearrangement joins TRBV7-9 to TRBJ2-2; the D is unclear. The CDR3 contains 15 residues. Germline CDR1 reads SEHNR; CDR2 reads FQNEAQ (reference sequence). Trimming stripped 1 base from V and 2 bases from J, with 8 bases between. The CDR3 DNA sequence: TGTGCCAGCAGCTTAGAGTACAGTAACACCGGGGAGCTGTTTTTT. It is translated as CASSLEYSNTGELFF.

The chain carries TRBV29-1 and TRBJ1-1; TRBD1 aligns across 7 bases. The CDR3 runs 13 residues. V lost 7 bases, J lost 11 bases, and 16 bases stayed unmatched. The V gene's germline CDR1 is SQVTM and CDR2 ANQGSEA. The CDR3 sequence: CSAIDREVTAAFF. Written as DNA, the CDR3 is TGCAGCGCTATAGACAGGGAGGTAACGGCGGCTTTCTTT.

The V and J genes are TRBV30 and TRBJ1-2; no clear D. The CDR3 length is 14 residues. V was trimmed by 0 bases and J by 2 bases, leaving 10 bases between them. Germline values: CDR1 GTSNPN, CDR2 SVGIG (reference sequence). In DNA, the CDR3 is TGTGCCTGGAGTGTTCGGGGAAGGAACTATGGCTACACCTTC. Translation: CAWSVRGRNYGYTF.

This clone was observed a handful of times. An end of the junction does not agree with germline; a read error may underlie this. The chain carries TRBV7-7 and TRBJ2-1; the match to TRBD2 covers 7 bases. The CDR3 contains 16 residues. Germline V gives CDR1 SSHAT, CDR2 FNYEAQ (reference sequence). Written as DNA, the CDR3 is TGTGCTAGCAGCCCACGACTTGCGGGAGACTACAATGAGCAGTTCTTC. It specifies CASSPRLAGDYNEQFF.

This rearrangement joins TRBV7-9 to TRBJ1-2, with a tentative D call TRBD1 (6 bases). CDR1 and CDR2 from the germline V gene are SEHNR and FQNEAQ (reference sequence). V dropped 5 bases and J dropped 4 bases, with 14 bases sitting between them. CDR3 length: 14 amino acids. The CDR3 region has the DNA TGTGCCAGCAGCCTCACTGGGGGCCGCTATGGCTACACCTTC. This sequence encodes CASSLTGGRYGYTF.